This passage covers 10 T cell receptor beta chains from one sample sequenced in a study of Ad26.COV2.S vaccination and SARS-CoV-2 variants. Noted treatment: approximately 18 received Ad26.COV2.S at low or high dose, single or two shots; roughly five received placebo; per-sample allocation not given. Collection of the samples took place on day 63 after the first injection of vaccine or placebo. Sequencing used immunoSEQ multiplex PCR; TCRdb keeps in-frame clones, though not all of them. Here the sample spans about 320,000 clones, about 86% being singletons. The sequenced sample was peripheral blood, obtained in a trial of Ad26.COV2.S vaccine versus placebo. The receptors stem from a person aged 18-60 years who received the Ad26.COV2.S COVID-19 vaccine or a placebo.

J is TRBJ2-7 and V is TRBV5-1; the match to TRBD1 covers 8 bases. CDR1 and CDR2 from the germline V gene are SGHRS and YFSETQ. This CDR3 is built from 14 residues. The J segment lost 5 bases and the V segment lost 1 base, leaving 5 bases of the junction unmatched. CDR3 in amino acids: CASSLSGTGNEQYF. The CDR3 DNA is TGCGCCAGCAGCTTGTCCGGGACAGGCAACGAGCAGTACTTC.

The chain couples TRBV12-3 or TRBV12-4 to TRBJ1-2; D gene ambiguous. Trimming left V 3 bases short and J 3 bases short, with 8 bases between. The CDR3 sequence is 13 residues long. As DNA, the CDR3 is TGTGCCAGCAGTTTTCGAGGATACTATGGCTACACCTTC. It translates to CASSFRGYYGYTF.

V gene TRBV5-1 combines with J gene TRBJ1-2, with 8 bases lining up with TRBD1. This CDR3 contains 13 residues. Germline assignment: CDR1 SGHRS and CDR2 YFSETQ. Unmatched junction bases numbered 3, after V lost 3 bases and J lost 5 bases. CDR3 protein: CASSSDRGYGYTF. In DNA, the CDR3 is TGCGCCAGCAGCTCCGACAGGGGATATGGCTACACCTTC.

The chain links TRBV11-2 to TRBJ1-1; D not resolved. The germline V gene encodes CDR1 SGHAT and CDR2 FQNNGV. There are 13 residues in the CDR3. V shed 4 bases and J shed 0 bases, with 6 bases lying between them. The CDR3 loop is CASSWEVNTEAFF. The CDR3 DNA reads as TGTGCCAGCAGCTGGGAGGTGAACACTGAAGCTTTCTTT.

Only one count was recorded for this clone. V is TRBV5-1 and J is TRBJ2-7; 7 bases are shared with TRBD1. Germline V CDR1 and CDR2: SGHRS, YFSETQ. This CDR3 is 17 amino acids long. The junction had 12 bases not matched to a gene; V was cut back by 1 base and J by 2 bases. CDR3 DNA: TGCGCCAGCAGCTTGTTTGATTGGGGACAGTTCACCTACGAGCAGTACTTC. This sequence encodes CASSLFDWGQFTYEQYF. Based on the CDR3 plus reference TRBV5-1 and TRBJ2-7, the full variable domain is KAGVTQTPRYLIKTRGQQVTLSCSPISGHRSVSWYQQTPGQGLQFLFEYFSETQRNKGNFPGRFSGRQFSNSRSEMNVSTLELGDSALYLCASSLFDWGQFTYEQYFGPGTRLTVT.

Here the CDR3 reads CASSPGGGEAFF. The CDR3 nucleotides read TGTGCCAGCAGCCCAGGGGGAGGTGAAGCTTTCTTT. This chain uses TRBV27 with TRBJ1-1; 7 bases match TRBD1. Germline-derived CDR1 and CDR2 are MNHEY and SMNVEV (reference sequence). The V segment lost 6 bases and the J segment 7 bases; nucleotides outside the gene matches: 5. There are 12 residues in the CDR3.

This chain links TRBV4-1 with TRBJ2-2; possible D gene TRBD1, 6 bases. Trimming cost V 1 base and J 7 bases, with 22 bases left between them. Germline CDR1 and CDR2: MGHRA and YSYEKL. The CDR3 totals 18 residues. Written as DNA, the CDR3 is TGCGCCAGCAGCCAAGGGCCTAAGGGAGCACAGGGCTACGGGGAGCTGTTTTTT. Its protein product is CASSQGPKGAQGYGELFF.

The chain joins TRBV5-4 to TRBJ1-1; 8 positions match TRBD1. The CDR3 is 15 amino acids. Germline-derived CDR1 and CDR2 are SGHNT and YYREEE (reference sequence). With 3 bases clipped from V and 3 bases from J, the junction kept 7 bases outside the gene matches. CDR3 amino acids: CASSWNRGMDTEAFF. CDR3 DNA sequence: TGTGCCAGCAGCTGGAACAGGGGGATGGACACTGAAGCTTTCTTT.

The chain carries TRBV4-2 and TRBJ2-1; weak D call: TRBD1 (7 bases). The CDR3 consists of 13 residues. The germline CDR1 and CDR2 sequences are LGHNA and YNFKEQ. Trimming cost V 4 bases and J 7 bases, with 11 bases left between them. The CDR3, as DNA: TGTGCCAGCAGCCGCCCAGGGGGGAATGAGCAGTTCTTC. Its translation is CASSRPGGNEQFF.

The chain is built from TRBV2 and TRBJ2-3; 10 nucleotides align to TRBD2. The CDR3 contains 15 residues. Per germline, CDR1 SNHLY and CDR2 FYNNEI. The V segment lost 2 bases and the J segment 3 bases; nucleotides outside the gene matches: 2. CDR3 residues: CASSELLAGTDTQYF. In nucleotides, the CDR3 is TGTGCCAGCAGTGAATTACTAGCGGGGACAGATACGCAGTATTTT.